These 25 T cell receptor beta chains were sequenced from one sample in a study of T cell responses to AZD1222 COVID-19 vaccine. Produced via immunoSEQ multiplex PCR; TCRdb's table is partial and in-frame only. The sample contains 90,000 to 100,000 clones, more than 75% of which appear only once. Sequenced material: peripheral blood, taken 28 days after the second AZD1222 dose. The receptors derive from an adult who received the AZD1222 COVID-19 vaccine.

The chain has TRBV19 and TRBJ2-5; 16 bases align to TRBD2. Germline V gene data show CDR1 as LNHDA and CDR2 as SQIVND (reference sequence). The V and J ends lost 4 bases and 5 bases, in that order; junction bases with no gene match: 13. The CDR3 loop spans 19 amino acids. CDR3 coding DNA: TGTGCCAGTAGTAGAAAAGGCTCCGGGACTAGCGGGAGGGAGGAGACCCAGTACTTC. It specifies CASSRKGSGTSGREETQYF.

The gene calls are TRBV9 and TRBJ2-5; 7 bases line up with TRBD2. With V trimmed by 4 bases and J by 2 bases, 5 bases remained unmatched. CDR1 is SGDLS, CDR2 YYNGEE, per germline. The CDR3 runs to 14 residues. CDR3 residues: CASSRGDWQETQYF. CDR3 in DNA: TGTGCCAGCAGCCGGGGGGATTGGCAAGAGACCCAGTACTTC. Variable domain in full (rest from reference TRBV9 and TRBJ2-5): DSGVTQTPKHLITATGQRVTLRCSPRSGDLSVYWYQQSLDQGLQFLIQYYNGEERAKGNILERFSAQQFPDLHSELNLSSLELGDSALYFCASSRGDWQETQYFGPGTRLLVL.

The rearrangement links TRBV19 to TRBJ1-6; possible D gene TRBD1, 5 bases. Per germline, CDR1 LNHDA and CDR2 SQIVND (reference sequence). This CDR3 has 15 amino acids. V gave up 3 bases and J gave up 9 bases, with 15 bases separating them. CDR3 sequence (DNA): TGTGCCAGTAGTATGGGAAGCAGGGTGGCTTCACCCCTCCACTTT. It is translated as CASSMGSRVASPLHF. Filled out from reference TRBV19 and TRBJ1-6, the complete variable domain reads DGGITQSPKYLFRKEGQNVTLSCEQNLNHDAMYWYRQDPGQGLRLIYYSQIVNDFQKGDIAEGYSVSREKKESFPLTVTSAQKNPTAFYLCASSMGSRVASPLHFGNGTRLTVT.

This rearrangement joins TRBV11-3 to TRBJ2-2; D possibly corresponds to TRBD1 (5 bases). V was clipped by 2 bases and J by 7 bases, with 14 bases between them. This CDR3 is built from 15 residues. Germline V gene lookup returns CDR1 SGHNT and CDR2 YENEEA. CDR3 loop: CASSLLVRVGGELFF. CDR3 nucleotide sequence: TGTGCCAGCAGCTTATTAGTCAGGGTCGGCGGGGAGCTGTTTTTT.

On this clone: The identical CDR3 is also encoded by other nucleotide sequences in the sample. V and J are TRBV7-6 and TRBJ1-6, with 7 bases matching TRBD1. The CDR3 has 16 amino acids. J gave up 12 bases and V 2 bases, and 13 bases lay outside the gene matches. CDR1 is SGHVS and CDR2 is FNYEAQ in the germline V gene. The CDR3 bases are TGTGCCAGCAGCTTAAGGTACAGGGGACTTATTGGACCCCTCCACTTT. It specifies CASSLRYRGLIGPLHF.

The chain recombines TRBV4-2 with TRBJ1-5, with 9 nucleotides matching TRBD1. Germline V gene data show CDR1 as LGHNA and CDR2 as YNFKEQ. CDR3 length equals 14 residues. V lost 4 bases and J lost 7; bases outside the gene matches: 5. This chain's CDR3 is CASSRDREYQPQHF. DNA for the CDR3: TGTGCCAGCAGCCGGGACAGGGAGTACCAGCCCCAGCATTTT.

V and J are TRBV7-8 and TRBJ1-3; tentative D call: TRBD1 (6 bases). This CDR3 comprises 16 residues. The germline V and J ends were trimmed by 4 bases and 0 bases, with 13 bases remaining between them. Per germline, CDR1 SGHVS and CDR2 FQNEAQ. The CDR3 sequence: CASSSLGTHSGNTIYF. For the CDR3, the DNA is TGTGCCAGCAGCTCGCTCGGGACACACTCTGGAAACACCATATATTTT.

The chain has TRBV11-2 and TRBJ2-3, with D unclear. With 1 base removed from V and 9 bases from J, the gap between germline ends came to 14 bases. CDR3 length equals 14 residues. The germline CDR1 and CDR2 sequences are SGHAT and FQNNGV. The CDR3 protein is CASSLGSGAATQYF. For the CDR3, the DNA is TGTGCCAGCAGCTTAGGATCAGGCGCAGCCACGCAGTATTTT.

The V gene is TRBV3-1 (or the pseudogene TRBV3-2), the J gene TRBJ1-1, with a possible D match to TRBD1 (6 bases). The length of the CDR3 is 15 residues. Looked up from germline, CDR1 is LGHDT and CDR2 is YNNKEL (reference sequence). Trimming left V 4 bases short and J 10 bases short, with 22 bases between. In nucleotides, the CDR3 is TGTGCCAGCAGCCTTTCAGGACAGCTGGGGGTCGTAGCTTTCTTT. This translates into CASSLSGQLGVVAFF.

The chain has TRBV19 and TRBJ1-5; 7 nucleotides match TRBD1. Trimming took 7 bases from V and 2 from J; bases not matched to a gene: 8. This CDR3 region has 15 residues. Looked up from germline, CDR1 is LNHDA and CDR2 is SQIVND (reference sequence). CDR3 in amino acids: CASTPDRVRNQPQHF. The DNA for the CDR3 is TGTGCCAGTACCCCCGACAGGGTGCGCAATCAGCCCCAGCATTTT. Full variable domain (rest looked up from reference TRBV19 and TRBJ1-5): DGGITQSPKYLFRKEGQNVTLSCEQNLNHDAMYWYRQDPGQGLRLIYYSQIVNDFQKGDIAEGYSVSREKKESFPLTVTSAQKNPTAFYLCASTPDRVRNQPQHFGDGTRLSIL.

This chain links TRBV3-1 (or the pseudogene TRBV3-2) with TRBJ2-1; D is perhaps TRBD1 or TRBD2 (5 bases each). Trimming left V 1 base short and J 6 bases short, with 13 bases between. CDR3 size: 15 residues. CDR1 and CDR2 (germline): LGHDT, YNNKEL (reference sequence). The CDR3 nucleotides are TGTGCCAGCAGCCAAGGAGCAGGGAGTGGCAATGAGCAGTTCTTC. Its protein is CASSQGAGSGNEQFF.

V usage is TRBV10-3 and J usage is TRBJ1-4; D uncertain. The CDR3 has 13 amino acids. Trimming cost V 3 bases and J 4 bases, with 6 bases left between them. Germline values: CDR1 ENHRY, CDR2 SYGVKD. The CDR3 loop reads CAISDDRNEKLFF. The CDR3 DNA reads TGTGCCATCAGTGACGACCGTAATGAAAAACTGTTTTTT.

The gene calls are TRBV10-3 and TRBJ2-2, with D perhaps matching TRBD2 (6 bases). V was cut by 2 bases and J by 4 bases, with 11 bases left in between. The CDR3 covers 15 residues. Per germline, CDR1 ENHRY and CDR2 SYGVKD. The CDR3 DNA reads TGTGCCATCAGTGAGGCGGCGGAGGGCACCGGGGAGCTGTTTTTT. It encodes CAISEAAEGTGELFF.

The chain couples TRBV10-2 to TRBJ1-1; D perhaps matches TRBD1 (6 bases). The CDR3 is 13 amino acids. Per germline, CDR1 WSHSY and CDR2 SAAADI. The V and J ends lost 6 bases and 5 bases respectively, with 13 bases between them. The DNA for the CDR3 is TGCGCCAGCAGGAGAAAGGGGGAAACTGAAGCTTTCTTT. It codes for CASRRKGETEAFF.

This chain joins TRBV7-3 and TRBJ2-1; D not resolved. Per the germline V gene, CDR1 is SGHTA and CDR2 is FQGTGA. The ends were cut back, 2 bases at V and 3 bases at J, with 5 bases in the middle. There are 13 residues in the CDR3. The CDR3, as DNA: TGTGCCAGCAGCTTAGACCACTACAATGAGCAGTTCTTC. It codes for CASSLDHYNEQFF.

V is TRBV5-1 and J is TRBJ2-7; no firm D call. V was clipped by 5 bases and J by 6 bases, with 12 bases between them. This CDR3 is 12 amino acids long. Germline V gives CDR1 SGHRS, CDR2 YFSETQ. The CDR3 here is CASRGLGSEQYF. The CDR3 bases are TGCGCCAGCAGGGGTCTGGGCTCCGAGCAGTACTTC. Complete variable domain (other parts from reference TRBV5-1 and TRBJ2-7): KAGVTQTPRYLIKTRGQQVTLSCSPISGHRSVSWYQQTPGQGLQFLFEYFSETQRNKGNFPGRFSGRQFSNSRSEMNVSTLELGDSALYLCASRGLGSEQYFGPGTRLTVT.

Here the CDR3 DNA reads TGTGCCAGCAGTCTTGAAGCGGGGCTCACAGATACGCAGTATTTT. Translation gives CASSLEAGLTDTQYF. The genes are TRBV6-5 and TRBJ2-3; 7 nucleotides line up with TRBD2. Trimming removed 5 bases from V and 2 bases from J; junction bases left unmatched: 7. CDR3 length equals 15 residues. In germline, CDR1 is MNHEY, CDR2 SVGAGI.

V gene TRBV18 combines with J gene TRBJ1-6, with D unresolved. This CDR3 has 12 amino acids. V gave up 0 bases and J gave up 10 bases, with 4 bases separating them. The germline gives CDR1 KGHSH, CDR2 LQKENI. In DNA, the CDR3 is TGTGCCAGCTCACCACCTGGCTCACCCCTCCACTTT. Translated, it gives CASSPPGSPLHF.

The chain recombines TRBV27 with TRBJ2-3, with 10 bases lining up with TRBD1. V shed 5 bases, J shed 2 bases, and the junction held 10 bases outside the gene matches. The CDR3 has 17 amino acids. Germline-derived CDR1 and CDR2 are MNHEY and SMNVEV (reference sequence). The CDR3 loop is CASSPRDRGIITDTQYF. CDR3 sequence (DNA): TGTGCCAGCAGTCCCCGGGACAGGGGTATTATCACAGATACGCAGTATTTT.

The chain uses TRBV5-8 and TRBJ1-4; 7 bases agree with TRBD1. This CDR3 region has 16 residues. Germline V CDR1 and CDR2: SGHTS, YDEGEE. The V and J ends lost 4 bases and 6 bases, in that order; junction bases with no gene match: 12. CDR3 region: CASSAPTGFKDEKLFF. The CDR3 region has the DNA TGTGCCAGCAGCGCCCCGACAGGGTTTAAGGATGAAAAACTGTTTTTT.

This chain links TRBV19 with TRBJ1-4; D might be TRBD1 (5 bases). V gave up 7 bases and J gave up 0 bases, with 18 bases separating them. The CDR3 covers 17 residues. Germline V gene sequence: CDR1 LNHDA, CDR2 SQIVND (reference sequence). The CDR3: CASKPLGTLTTNEKLFF. CDR3 nucleotide sequence: TGTGCCAGTAAGCCATTGGGGACCCTAACAACTAATGAAAAACTGTTTTTT.

The chain carries TRBV5-1 and TRBJ2-5; 9 bases fit TRBD1. The germline CDR1 and CDR2 sequences are SGHRS and YFSETQ. V was pared by 6 bases and J by 7 bases, with 10 bases of the junction left unmatched. This CDR3 spans 14 amino acids. The CDR3 nucleotides are TGCGCCAGCACCGAAGGGACAGGGCGAGCGACCCAGTACTTC. It encodes CASTEGTGRATQYF.

V gene TRBV28 combines with J gene TRBJ1-2, with 10 bases aligning to TRBD1. Trimming took 8 bases from V and 8 from J; bases not matched to a gene: 5. The CDR3 has 12 residues. CDR1 and CDR2 from the germline V gene are MDHEN and SYDVKM. CDR3 residues: CASGDRGQGYTF. The DNA of the CDR3 is TGTGCCAGCGGAGACAGGGGGCAAGGCTACACCTTC.

The chain couples TRBV29-1 to TRBJ1-1; D uncertain. Germline-derived CDR1 and CDR2 are SQVTM and ANQGSEA. The CDR3 has 13 residues. Trimming left V 4 bases short and J 0 bases short, with 9 bases between. CDR3 sequence: CSVGHLMNTEAFF. Here the CDR3 DNA reads TGCAGCGTTGGACACCTCATGAACACTGAAGCTTTCTTT.

This clone was detected only once. The DNA of the CDR3 is TGTGCCAGCAGCACGGGGCCCGCCCCAGGGTTGTATCAGCCCCAGCATTTT. Protein product: CASSTGPAPGLYQPQHF. The J gene is TRBJ1-5, the V gene TRBV7-8; tentatively, D is TRBD1 (5 bases). The germline gives CDR1 SGHVS, CDR2 FQNEAQ. Trimming pared 5 bases from V and 5 bases from J, leaving 22 bases between. The CDR3 spans 17 residues.